These T cell receptor beta chains were read from a single sample in a study of control samples from healthy donors and cancer patients. TCRdb keeps only in-frame clones here, not all; method: immunoSEQ multiplex PCR. The sample includes 98,000 or so clones, just under 85% of them seen just once. Sequencing used blood. The receptors derive from a man aged 18 to 35 in good health. CDR3s include the opening cysteine and the closing phenylalanine or tryptophan.

J	V	CDR3
TRBJ2-1	TRBV29-1	CSAPRYDGNEQFF
TRBJ1-6	TRBV7-9	CASSSTGQGTSSPLHF
TRBJ1-4	TRBV18	CASSPDRVEKLFF
TRBJ2-7	TRBV27	CASSFGRLYEQYF
TRBJ2-5	TRBV6-4	CASSKHTGLQETQYF
TRBJ1-1	TRBV25-1	CASSESRGGTEAFF
TRBJ2-5	TRBV2	CASSVGADLVETQYF
TRBJ2-1	TRBV2	CASKDSDNREQFF
TRBJ2-5	TRBV2	CASSDRLAGEETQYF
TRBJ2-5	TRBV14	CASSQEWRETQYF
TRBJ2-5	TRBV11-3	CASSLPTETQYF
TRBJ2-5	TRBV7-9	CASSSDRLSSETQYF
TRBJ2-1	TRBV5-1	CASSWGLAGGGEQFF
TRBJ2-2	TRBV24-1	CATSDFLAQGAHTGELFF
TRBJ2-5	TRBV24-1	CATSVPGLAGQETQYF
TRBJ1-4	TRBV27	CASSLAPGQGDEKLFF
TRBJ1-2	TRBV5-6	CASSLGQGPIYGYTF
TRBJ1-3	TRBV11-2	CASSPTFSGNTIYF
TRBJ1-2	TRBV7-2	CASSITGGSDYGYTF
TRBJ2-3	TRBV7-6	CASSLGLAGAGEYF
TRBJ1-6	TRBV27	CASSLTGLSYNSPLHF
TRBJ1-4	TRBV3-1/TRBV3-2	CASSQLGRGSTNEKLFF
TRBJ2-3	TRBV2	CASSEAASGHTDTQYF
TRBJ2-7	TRBV27	CASSSRGQGSYEQYF
TRBJ2-1	TRBV5-5	CASSLWYNEQFF
TRBJ2-1	TRBV4-3	CASSQVGGVGSNEQFF
TRBJ2-2	TRBV9	CASSPLGPGNTGELFF
TRBJ1-6	TRBV4-2	CASSQEATDNSPLHF
TRBJ1-2	TRBV7-9	CASSPIQSPYGYTF
TRBJ2-2	TRBV6-4	CASSDTDRGHTGELFF
TRBJ1-2	TRBV4-1	CASSQDQFKGAGYTF
TRBJ2-6	TRBV14	CASSQAGIRLGGANVLTF
TRBJ2-3	TRBV25-1	CASTEGGVQDTQYF
TRBJ2-7	TRBV7-2	CASSLWGRGEPYEQYF
TRBJ1-6	TRBV10-3	CAISELDREEGSPLHF
TRBJ2-3	TRBV6-5	CASSYASGGYTQYF
TRBJ2-1	TRBV19	CASSLQQGAYNEQFF
TRBJ1-5	TRBV6-1	CASSEGQGRRNQPQHF
TRBJ2-7	TRBV30	CAWSKVEYEQYF
TRBJ2-7	TRBV7-2	CASSTRQAYEQYF
TRBJ1-1	TRBV24-1	CATSDFTPNTEAFF
TRBJ1-5	TRBV29-1	CSALAGNSNQPQHF
TRBJ2-1	TRBV18	CASSPPSGNEQFF